These T cell receptor beta chains were read from a single sample in a study of T cell changes during pregnancy in multiple sclerosis. The table came from immunoSEQ multiplex PCR; TCRdb's copy has only in-frame clones and leaves some out. The data contain approximately 85,000 clones, roughly nine tenths of them singletons. Sequencing used peripheral blood, obtained in the first trimester of pregnancy. These receptors all stem from a female donor with multiple sclerosis, enrolled in a pregnancy study. CDR3s include the opening cysteine and the closing phenylalanine or tryptophan. The D gene is left open where the match is weak. Some rows mark clone size as missing; the rest say once, few, many or name a class of expanded clone.

TRBV2	TRBD1	TRBJ1-1	NA	TGTGCCAGTTCTACAGGGGCTACTGAAGCTTTCTTT	CASSTGATEAFF
TRBV19	NA	TRBJ2-6	NA	TGTGCCAGTAGTATATCCGGCTCTGGGGCCAACGTCCTGACTTTC	CASSISGSGANVLTF
TRBV7-9	NA	TRBJ1-4	NA	TGTGCCAGCAGCTTCGGGCAGCAGGGTAATGAAAAACTGTTTTTT	CASSFGQQGNEKLFF
TRBV27	NA	TRBJ1-6	NA	TGTGCCAGCAGTTCCGGGACACTATCCTATAATTCACCCCTCCACTTT	CASSSGTLSYNSPLHF
TRBV6-6	NA	TRBJ2-3	NA	TGTGCCAGCAGCTCAACGGGAGTTATAGATACGCAGTATTTT	CASSSTGVIDTQYF
TRBV4-3	NA	TRBJ1-3	NA	TGCGCCAGCAGCCAAGAAGTATCCCAGTCTGGAAACACCATATATTTT	CASSQEVSQSGNTIYF
TRBV19	TRBD1	TRBJ1-1	NA	TGTGCCAGTAGTACCTACAGGGGAACTGAAGCTTTCTTT	CASSTYRGTEAFF
TRBV11-2	NA	TRBJ1-1	few	TGTGCCAGCAGCTTACGCGAGAACACTGAAGCTTTCTTT	CASSLRENTEAFF
TRBV5-5	NA	TRBJ2-7	NA	TGTGCCAGCAGCCCGGCGGGTTACGAGCAGTACTTC	CASSPAGYEQYF
TRBV5-4	TRBD1	TRBJ1-2	NA	TGTGCCAGCAGCCAGGACCCAGGGGGAGCTTATGGCTACACCTTC	CASSQDPGGAYGYTF
TRBV5-4	TRBD2	TRBJ2-3	NA	TGTGCCAGCAGCCCTGGGACTAGCAGGAGCACAGATACGCAGTATTTT	CASSPGTSRSTDTQYF
TRBV27	TRBD1	TRBJ2-7	NA	TGTGCCAGCAGTCGGACAGGGGGCTACGAGCAGTACTTC	CASSRTGGYEQYF
TRBV5-1	NA	TRBJ1-1	NA	TGCGCCAGCAGCTTTGCGGGAGAAGCTTTCTTT	CASSFAGEAFF
TRBV11-2	NA	TRBJ2-6	NA	TGTGCCAGCAGCCTAGGGGGGCAGGGAACTCCTGGGGCCAACGTCCTGACTTTC	CASSLGGQGTPGANVLTF
TRBV21-1	NA	TRBJ1-2	NA	TGCCCACCCACCCGGGACAGGAGGTGTGGCTACACCTTC	CPPTRDRRCGYTF
TRBV7-8	TRBD1	TRBJ2-7	once	TGTGCCAGCAGCTCTCGGACAGGGAGTTATTACGAGCAGTACTTC	CASSSRTGSYYEQYF
TRBV19	NA	TRBJ2-7	NA	TGTGCCAGTAGGCCCCGAGGAATTGGGTACGAGCAGTACTTC	CASRPRGIGYEQYF
TRBV11-2	NA	TRBJ1-1	NA	TGTGCCAGCAGCTTAGATCCCGGCACTGAAGCTTTCTTT	CASSLDPGTEAFF
TRBV28	TRBD1	TRBJ1-2	NA	TGTGCCAGCAGAGGGGGCGCTAACTATGGCTACACCTTC	CASRGGANYGYTF
TRBV5-1	NA	TRBJ2-3	NA	TGCGCCAGCAGATTACAGCGGAGCACAGATACGCAGTATTTT	CASRLQRSTDTQYF
TRBV25-1	TRBD1	TRBJ1-1	NA	TGTGCCAGCAGCGACCCGGGACAGGGGCTTGAAGCTTTCTTT	CASSDPGQGLEAFF
TRBV9	NA	TRBJ2-3	NA	TGTGCCAGCAGCGAGCCCCGAGATACGCAGTATTTT	CASSEPRDTQYF
TRBV5-1	NA	TRBJ2-7	NA	TGCGCCAGCAGCTTGGCTAGCGATCCCTACGAGCAGTACTTC	CASSLASDPYEQYF
TRBV28	TRBD1	TRBJ1-2	NA	TGTGCCAGCAGGTATACCGGGACAGCCACCTATGGCTACACCTTC	CASRYTGTATYGYTF
TRBV19	TRBD2	TRBJ2-1	NA	TGTGCCAGTAGTTGGGGTAGCGGGGGTTCCTACAATGAGCAGTTCTTC	CASSWGSGGSYNEQFF
TRBV15	NA	TRBJ1-3	NA	TGTGCCACCAGCAGAGCGGACATTCTCTCTGGAAACACCATATATTTT	CATSRADILSGNTIYF
TRBV5-4	NA	TRBJ1-2	NA	TGTGCCAGCAGTATGAACAGGGACTATGGCTACACCTTC	CASSMNRDYGYTF
TRBV11-3	TRBD2	TRBJ2-1	NA	TGTGCCAGCAGCACCGGACTAGCTCACGATGAGCAGTTCTTC	CASSTGLAHDEQFF
TRBV30	TRBD2	TRBJ2-2	NA	TGTGCCTGGAGTGTACGAAGTAGCGGGAGAGGAATCACCGGGGAGCTGTTTTTT	CAWSVRSSGRGITGELFF
TRBV14	TRBD2	TRBJ2-1	NA	TGTGCCAGCAGCCAAGATCGGGGACTAGCTGGATACAATGAGCAGTTCTTC	CASSQDRGLAGYNEQFF
TRBV4-3	NA	TRBJ1-2	once	TGCGCCAGCAGCCAAGATGCGGAAGTCTATGGCTACACCTTC	CASSQDAEVYGYTF
TRBV11-3	TRBD1	TRBJ1-2	NA	TGTGCCAGCAGCCGCCGGGACAGTGTTGGCTACACCTTC	CASSRRDSVGYTF
TRBV19	TRBD2	TRBJ2-1	NA	TGTGCCAGTAGTATTTCCGGGACTAGCGGTTACAATGAGCAGTTCTTC	CASSISGTSGYNEQFF
TRBV7-2	NA	TRBJ1-2	NA	TGTGCCAGCAGCTTAGCACAGGGTTGGTTTACCCGTGGCTACACCTTC	CASSLAQGWFTRGYTF
TRBV29-1	TRBD1	TRBJ2-3	NA	TGCAGCGCCGAGTCCGGGACAGGCACAGATACGCAGTATTTT	CSAESGTGTDTQYF
TRBV11-2	NA	TRBJ1-2	NA	TGTGCCAGCAGCTTAGATCTTATAGCTGGCTATGGCTACACCTTC	CASSLDLIAGYGYTF
TRBV5-1	NA	TRBJ2-3	NA	TGCGCCAGCAGCTCCAACACAGATACGCAGTATTTT	CASSSNTDTQYF
TRBV5-1	NA	TRBJ1-3	NA	TGCGCCAGCAGCCAAGGACAGGGAAACACCATATATTTT	CASSQGQGNTIYF
TRBV6-5	NA	TRBJ1-2	NA	TGTGCCAGCAGCTGGGTGGGGGGGACCTATGGCTACACCTTC	CASSWVGGTYGYTF
TRBV4-3	NA	TRBJ2-7	NA	TGCGCCAGCAGCCAAGCGGGGGTTAGCGGCCACGAGCAGTACTTC	CASSQAGVSGHEQYF
TRBV6-5	TRBD1	TRBJ2-1	NA	TGTGCCAGCAGTCAACAGGGGGCTTGGGGCAATGAGCAGTTCTTC	CASSQQGAWGNEQFF
TRBV13	NA	TRBJ2-3	NA	TGTGCCAGCAGCTTAGTTGACTACGAGACAGATACGCAGTATTTT	CASSLVDYETDTQYF
TRBV5-1	TRBD2	TRBJ2-5	NA	TGCGCCAGCAGCCTATGGACTAGCTTAGAGACCCAGTACTTC	CASSLWTSLETQYF